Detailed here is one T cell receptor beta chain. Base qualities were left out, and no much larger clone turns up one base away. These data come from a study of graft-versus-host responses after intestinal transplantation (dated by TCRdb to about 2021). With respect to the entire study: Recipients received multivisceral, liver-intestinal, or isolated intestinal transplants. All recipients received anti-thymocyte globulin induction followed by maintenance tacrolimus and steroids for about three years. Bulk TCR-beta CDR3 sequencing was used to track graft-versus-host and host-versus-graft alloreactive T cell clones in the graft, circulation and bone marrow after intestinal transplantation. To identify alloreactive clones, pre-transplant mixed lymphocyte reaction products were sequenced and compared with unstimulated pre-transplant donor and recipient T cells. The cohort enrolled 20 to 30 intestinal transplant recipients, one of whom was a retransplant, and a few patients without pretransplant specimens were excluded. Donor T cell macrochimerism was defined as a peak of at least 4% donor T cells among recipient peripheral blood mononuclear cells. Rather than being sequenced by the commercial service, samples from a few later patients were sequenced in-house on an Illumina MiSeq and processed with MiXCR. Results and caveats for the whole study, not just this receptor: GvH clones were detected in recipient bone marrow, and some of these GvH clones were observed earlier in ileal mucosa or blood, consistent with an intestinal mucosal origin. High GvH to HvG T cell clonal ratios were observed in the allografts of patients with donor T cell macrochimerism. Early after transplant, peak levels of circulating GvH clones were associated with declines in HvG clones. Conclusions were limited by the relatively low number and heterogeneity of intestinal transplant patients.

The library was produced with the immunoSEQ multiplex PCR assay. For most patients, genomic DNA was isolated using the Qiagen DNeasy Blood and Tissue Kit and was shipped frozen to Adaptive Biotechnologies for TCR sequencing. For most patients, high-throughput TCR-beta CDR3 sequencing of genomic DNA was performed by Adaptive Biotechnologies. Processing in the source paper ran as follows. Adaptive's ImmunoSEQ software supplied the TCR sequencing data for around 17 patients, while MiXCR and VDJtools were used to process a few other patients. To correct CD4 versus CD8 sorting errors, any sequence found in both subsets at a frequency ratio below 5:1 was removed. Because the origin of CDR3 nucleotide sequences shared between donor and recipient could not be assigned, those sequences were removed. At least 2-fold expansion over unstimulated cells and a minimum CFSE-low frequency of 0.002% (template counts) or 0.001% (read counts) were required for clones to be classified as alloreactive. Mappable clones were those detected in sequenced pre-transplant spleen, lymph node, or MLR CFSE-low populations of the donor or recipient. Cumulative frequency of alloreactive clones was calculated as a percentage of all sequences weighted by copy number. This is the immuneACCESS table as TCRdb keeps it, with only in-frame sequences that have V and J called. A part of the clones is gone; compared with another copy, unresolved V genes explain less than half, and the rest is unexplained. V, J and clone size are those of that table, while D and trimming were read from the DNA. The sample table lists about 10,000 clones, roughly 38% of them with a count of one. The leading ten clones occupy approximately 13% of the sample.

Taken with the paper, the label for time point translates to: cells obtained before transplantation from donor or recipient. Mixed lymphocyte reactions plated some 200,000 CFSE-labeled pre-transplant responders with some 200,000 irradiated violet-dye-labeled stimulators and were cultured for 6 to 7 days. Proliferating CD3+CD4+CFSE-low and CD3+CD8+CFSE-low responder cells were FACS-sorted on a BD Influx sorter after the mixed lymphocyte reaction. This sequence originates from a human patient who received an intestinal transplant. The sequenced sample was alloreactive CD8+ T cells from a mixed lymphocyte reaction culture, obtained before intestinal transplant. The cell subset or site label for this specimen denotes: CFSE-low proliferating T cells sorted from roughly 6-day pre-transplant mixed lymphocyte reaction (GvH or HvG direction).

The CDR3 protein is CSVRLWTGVNYGYTF. The bases read TGCAGCGTACGTCTCTGGACAGGAGTAAACTATGGCTACACCTTC. The rearranged segments are TRBV29-1 and TRBJ1-2; the central 7 bases match TRBD1. According to the germline V gene, CDR1 reads SQVTM and CDR2 reads ANQGSEA. The V end gives up 6 bases and the J end 2 bases, leaving 12 bases in the junction not matched to a gene. The CDR3, cysteine through phenylalanine, is 15 amino acids long. The read is trimmed to its CDR3 DNA, 45 bases read in frame from base 1.